Given below is one T cell receptor (beta chain) in context. The V gene lost 6 bases and the J gene lost 2 bases, with 10 bases spanning the gap. CDR3 length: 13 residues. Per the germline V gene, CDR1 is KGHSH and CDR2 is LQKENI. These data originate in a study of technical replicates of blood from a few donors. Assay: immunoSEQ multiplex PCR; the TCRdb copy retains only in-frame clones and omits some. This repertoire shows under 85,000 clones, around 92% found once; its top ten account for around 0.37%. The chain combines TRBV18 with TRBJ2-5; tentative D call: TRBD1 (6 bases). The specimen sequenced was T cells isolated from PBMCs. The TCR originated in a human donor in good health. Some clones in this sample may be carry-over from other donors' samples. CDR3 sequence: CASSSDRQETQYF. CDR3 DNA: TGTGCCAGCTCGTCGGACAGACAAGAGACCCAGTACTTC.